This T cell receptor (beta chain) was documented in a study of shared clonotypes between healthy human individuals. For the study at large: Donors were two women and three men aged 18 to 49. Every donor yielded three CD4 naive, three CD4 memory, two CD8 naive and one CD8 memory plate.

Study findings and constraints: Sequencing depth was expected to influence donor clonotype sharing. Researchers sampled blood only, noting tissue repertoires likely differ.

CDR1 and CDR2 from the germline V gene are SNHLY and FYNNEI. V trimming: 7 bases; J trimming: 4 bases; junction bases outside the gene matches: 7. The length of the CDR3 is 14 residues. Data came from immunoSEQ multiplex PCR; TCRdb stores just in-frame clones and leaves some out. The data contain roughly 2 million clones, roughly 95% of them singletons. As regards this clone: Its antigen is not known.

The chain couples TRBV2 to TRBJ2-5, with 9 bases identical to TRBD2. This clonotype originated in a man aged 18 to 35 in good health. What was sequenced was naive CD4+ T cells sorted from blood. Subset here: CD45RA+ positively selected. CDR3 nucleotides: TGTGCCAGCAATTTGGCGGGGGGGCCAGAGACCCAGTACTTC. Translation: CASNLAGGPETQYF.